Shown below are 17 T cell receptor beta chains from a single sample sequenced in a study of blood T cell repertoires in COVID-19. Profiled with immunoSEQ multiplex PCR; TCRdb holds only in-frame clones, not every one. This table holds 200,000 to 250,000 clones, approximately 90% found once. The source material was PBMCs or T cells enriched from blood (not recorded which). The source of these receptors is a woman in her 30s who had recovered from COVID-19.

The CDR3 DNA reads TGTGCCAGCAGCTTAGGATATTACACTGAAGCTTTCTTT. Encoded protein: CASSLGYYTEAFF. V is TRBV13 and J is TRBJ1-1; D not resolved. The ends were cut back, 0 bases at V and 3 bases at J, with 5 bases in the middle. In germline, CDR1 is PRHDT, CDR2 FYEKMQ (reference sequence). The CDR3 covers 13 residues.

CDR3 sequence (DNA): TGTGCCAGCACCGGCGAGGGGGCAGGGTTAGAAAAACTGTTTTTT. Protein sequence: CASTGEGAGLEKLFF. This chain uses TRBV2 with TRBJ1-4, with 7 bases fitting TRBD1. Germline V CDR1 and CDR2: SNHLY, FYNNEI. This CDR3 spans 15 amino acids. J lost 8 bases, V lost 7 bases, and 13 bases had no gene match.

This clone was seen a single time. This sequence joins TRBV6-5 and TRBJ1-3, with D maybe TRBD1 (6 bases). This CDR3 spans 15 amino acids. V lost 4 bases, J lost 0 bases, and 10 bases lay in between. The V gene's germline CDR1 is MNHEY and CDR2 SVGAGI. The CDR3 DNA follows: TGTGCCAGCAGTTCGGACAGTGCCTCTGGAAACACCATATATTTT. Amino acid sequence: CASSSDSASGNTIYF.

This sequence joins TRBV4-3 and TRBJ2-1; 11 bases agree with TRBD2. V was clipped by 1 base and J by 0 bases; unmatched bases: 2. The length of the CDR3 is 17 residues. CDR1 is LGHNA and CDR2 is YSLEER in the germline V gene. In nucleotides, the CDR3 is TGCGCCAGCAGCCAAGGACTAGCGGGGCACTCCTACAATGAGCAGTTCTTC. It specifies CASSQGLAGHSYNEQFF.

This chain joins TRBV9 and TRBJ2-1; 8 bases are shared with TRBD2. V lost 3 bases to trimming and J lost 2 bases; unmatched junction nucleotides: 1. CDR1 and CDR2 (germline): SGDLS, YYNGEE. This CDR3 has 14 amino acids. This CDR3 is CASSGGLAYNEQFF. The CDR3 DNA is TGTGCCAGCAGCGGGGGACTAGCCTACAATGAGCAGTTCTTC.

This clone turned up a few times. This sequence joins TRBV5-1 and TRBJ1-2; tentatively, D is TRBD1 (5 bases). The germline V gene has CDR1 SGHRS and CDR2 YFSETQ. This CDR3 has 15 residues. The V and J ends lost 0 bases and 2 bases respectively, with 11 bases between them. DNA for the CDR3: TGCGCCAGCAGCTTGGGACAGCCCCAGAACTATGGCTACACCTTC. Protein: CASSLGQPQNYGYTF.

This clone was seen just once. The CDR3 nucleotides read TGTGCCAGTAATCAGCGCCCGAACACCGGGGAGCTGTTTTTT. This gives the protein CASNQRPNTGELFF. The rearrangement links TRBV19 to TRBJ2-2, with D hard to call. With 7 bases removed from V and 0 bases from J, the gap between germline ends came to 9 bases. CDR1 is LNHDA and CDR2 is SQIVND in the germline V gene (reference sequence). This CDR3 is 14 amino acids long.

The J gene is TRBJ2-3, the V gene TRBV11-3; possible D gene TRBD2, 5 bases. CDR3 length: 15 residues. V lost 1 base and J 7 bases, leaving 15 bases between the germline ends. Germline V gene lookup returns CDR1 SGHNT and CDR2 YENEEA. CDR3 in amino acids: CASSLGAGGINTQYF. The CDR3 nucleotides read TGTGCCAGCAGCTTAGGTGCTGGAGGAATTAATACGCAGTATTTT.

This sequence joins TRBV7-9 and TRBJ2-1; D possibly corresponds to TRBD2 (5 bases). The CDR3 contains 12 residues. CDR1 and CDR2 (germline): SEHNR, FQNEAQ (reference sequence). Trimming pared 3 bases from V and 7 bases from J, leaving 7 bases between. CDR3 DNA: TGTGCCAGCAGCTTCCTAGCTAATGAGCAGTTCTTC. Translating it yields CASSFLANEQFF.

The chain employs TRBV10-3 and TRBJ2-2, with TRBD2 identical over 11 bases. Germline assignment: CDR1 ENHRY and CDR2 SYGVKD. Trimming removed 0 bases from V and 1 base from J; junction bases left unmatched: 1. The CDR3 runs 17 residues. CDR3 in amino acids: CAISESGTSGNTGELFF. DNA for the CDR3: TGTGCCATCAGTGAGTCGGGGACTAGCGGGAACACCGGGGAGCTGTTTTTT.

The CDR3 protein is CASSTWTGGEETQYF. CDR3 DNA sequence: TGTGCCAGTAGTACCTGGACAGGGGGCGAAGAGACCCAGTACTTC. This chain joins TRBV19 and TRBJ2-5; 11 nucleotides match TRBD1. The V segment lost 4 bases and the J segment 3 bases; nucleotides outside the gene matches: 4. Looked up from germline, CDR1 is LNHDA and CDR2 is SQIVND (reference sequence). This CDR3 contains 15 residues.

This clone appeared a single time. Other nucleotide sequences in the sample specify the same CDR3. This CDR3 is CASSSGLAGGETQYF. The CDR3, as DNA: TGTGCCAGCAGCTCGGGACTAGCGGGCGGAGAGACCCAGTACTTC. J is TRBJ2-5 and V is TRBV5-4; TRBD2 aligns across 12 bases. Per the germline V gene, CDR1 is SGHNT and CDR2 is YYREEE (reference sequence). J lost 4 bases, V lost 3 bases, and 4 bases had no gene match. The CDR3 covers 15 residues. The full variable domain, in which reference TRBV5-4 and TRBJ2-5 provide the parts outside the CDR3, is ETGVTQSPTHLIKTRGQQVTLRCSSQSGHNTVSWYQQALGQGPQFIFQYYREEENGRGNFPPRFSGLQFPNYSSELNVNALELDDSALYLCASSSGLAGGETQYFGPGTRLLVL.

This clone has only a few counts. CDR3 nucleotide sequence: TGCGCCAGCAGCTTGGGGGGTAGCGAAGATACGCAGTATTTT. Its translation: CASSLGGSEDTQYF. V and J are TRBV5-1 and TRBJ2-3; D may be TRBD2 (5 bases). The germline CDR1 and CDR2 sequences are SGHRS and YFSETQ. Trimming left V 0 bases short and J 5 bases short, with 10 bases between. The CDR3 loop spans 14 amino acids. The complete variable domain, with remaining parts taken from reference TRBV5-1 and TRBJ2-3, reads KAGVTQTPRYLIKTRGQQVTLSCSPISGHRSVSWYQQTPGQGLQFLFEYFSETQRNKGNFPGRFSGRQFSNSRSEMNVSTLELGDSALYLCASSLGGSEDTQYFGPGTRLTVL.

The rearrangement uses TRBV5-8 and TRBJ2-1; 11 bases fit TRBD1. Trimming took 6 bases from V and 4 from J; bases not matched to a gene: 6. Per germline, CDR1 SGHTS and CDR2 YDEGEE. The CDR3 is made up of 15 amino acids. The CDR3 DNA is TGTGCCAGCACCTCCGGGACAGGGGGGTACAATGAGCAGTTCTTC. Its protein product is CASTSGTGGYNEQFF.

The CDR3 reads CASSQDGVPHTGELFF. In DNA form, the CDR3 reads TGCGCCAGCAGCCAAGACGGGGTACCCCACACCGGGGAGCTGTTTTTT. The genes are TRBV4-3 and TRBJ2-2; D may be TRBD2 (5 bases). CDR1 is LGHNA, CDR2 YSLEER, per germline. V lost 0 bases and J 3 bases, leaving 11 bases between the germline ends. This CDR3 spans 16 amino acids.

This rearrangement joins TRBV2 to TRBJ2-1; TRBD2 matches 13 bases. The CDR3 covers 20 residues. With 3 bases clipped from V and 0 bases from J, the junction kept 11 bases outside the gene matches. Germline V gives CDR1 SNHLY, CDR2 FYNNEI. In DNA form, the CDR3 reads TGTGCCAGCAGTGATATCGGGACTAGCGGGGTCACCACCTCCTACAATGAGCAGTTCTTC. It translates to CASSDIGTSGVTTSYNEQFF.

The gene calls are TRBV7-9 and TRBJ1-1, with D unresolved. Germline lookup yields CDR1 SEHNR and CDR2 FQNEAQ (reference sequence). The V end was cut by 3 bases, the J end by 6 bases, with 8 bases between. This CDR3 has 12 residues. Here the CDR3 DNA reads TGTGCCAGCAGCTTTTCGGGAGCTGAAGCTTTCTTT. It is translated as CASSFSGAEAFF.